Shown below are 11 T cell receptor beta chains from a single sample sequenced in a study of blood T cell repertoires in COVID-19. TCRdb's copy holds only in-frame clones and misses some; the assay was immunoSEQ multiplex PCR. The sample has around 130,000 clones; 85% to 90% are singletons. The sample taken for sequencing was peripheral blood. The receptors were gathered from a man in his sixties or seventies with active or convalescent COVID-19.

This clone was detected only once. V is TRBV5-1 and J is TRBJ2-3, with D tentatively TRBD1 (5 bases). Trimming stripped 10 bases from V and 0 bases from J, with 15 bases between. There are 14 residues in the CDR3. The germline V gene encodes CDR1 SGHRS and CDR2 YFSETQ. For the CDR3, the DNA is TGCGCCGCCAGACAGAGACCAAGCACAGATACGCAGTATTTT. Protein product: CAARQRPSTDTQYF. Full variable domain (outside the CDR3, taken from reference TRBV5-1 and TRBJ2-3): KAGVTQTPRYLIKTRGQQVTLSCSPISGHRSVSWYQQTPGQGLQFLFEYFSETQRNKGNFPGRFSGRQFSNSRSEMNVSTLELGDSALYLCAARQRPSTDTQYFGPGTRLTVL.

The V gene is TRBV27, the J gene TRBJ1-2, with TRBD1 matching 10 bases. Germline CDR1 MNHEY, CDR2 SMNVEV (reference sequence). V gave up 1 base and J gave up 1 base; unmatched junction bases: 6. The CDR3 consists of 17 residues. The CDR3 spells CASSLYRTGGGNYGYTF. In nucleotides, the CDR3 is TGTGCCAGCAGTTTATATCGGACAGGGGGGGGTAACTATGGCTACACCTTC.

The rearrangement joins TRBV3-1 (or the pseudogene TRBV3-2) to TRBJ2-7; the D gene is possibly TRBD2 (5 bases). The length of the CDR3 is 15 residues. CDR1 and CDR2 (germline): LGHDT, YNNKEL (reference sequence). V lost 0 bases and J lost 2, with 11 bases in between. The CDR3 DNA reads as TGTGCCAGCAGCCAAGACCCTAGCCTCCCCTACGAGCAGTACTTC. Its translation is CASSQDPSLPYEQYF.

V gene TRBV5-1 combines with J gene TRBJ2-1, with D possibly matching TRBD1 (5 bases). CDR3 length: 16 amino acids. Trimming removed 3 bases from V and 0 bases from J, with 13 bases in between. CDR1 SGHRS and CDR2 YFSETQ come from the germline V gene. For the CDR3, the DNA is TGCGCCAGCAGCTCCCTTCAGGGAAGCTCCTACAATGAGCAGTTCTTC. This gives the protein CASSSLQGSSYNEQFF.

This clone was observed a single time. One junction end disagrees with the germline gene, perhaps due to a read error. The chain joins TRBV5-1 to TRBJ2-2; 9 bases fit TRBD1. CDR3 length: 14 residues. In germline, CDR1 is SGHRS, CDR2 YFSETQ. CDR3 DNA sequence: TGCGCCAGCGGCTTGACAGGGGGCACCGGGGAGCTGTTTTTT. Residues: CASGLTGGTGELFF.

The CDR3 reads CASKRRDRVYGYTF. The CDR3 DNA follows: TGTGCCAGCAAACGTCGGGACAGAGTTTATGGCTACACCTTC. The chain employs TRBV6-5 and TRBJ1-2; 7 positions agree with TRBD1. This CDR3 has 14 residues. CDR1 and CDR2 (germline): MNHEY, SVGAGI. J gave up 5 bases and V 7 bases, and 10 bases lay outside the gene matches.

The rearrangement links TRBV2 to TRBJ1-2, with 8 bases that match TRBD1. The trim removed 4 bases at V and 5 bases at J, leaving 6 bases unmatched. Germline V gene lookup returns CDR1 SNHLY and CDR2 FYNNEI. The CDR3 contains 14 residues. CDR3 sequence (DNA): TGTGCCAGCAGTGTGGTCGGACAGGGATATGGCTACACCTTC. Encoded protein: CASSVVGQGYGYTF.

This clone was counted a single time. J is TRBJ2-3 and V is TRBV6-5; 7 nucleotides line up with TRBD1. Germline loops: CDR1 MNHEY, CDR2 SVGAGI. The V gene end was trimmed by 2 bases and the J gene end by 0 bases; junction bases not matched to a gene: 5. This CDR3 is 16 amino acids long. The CDR3 DNA reads TGTGCCAGCAGTTACGGGGCAGGGGGAAGCACAGATACGCAGTATTTT. Translated, it gives CASSYGAGGSTDTQYF.

The chain couples TRBV7-9 to TRBJ2-3; possible D gene TRBD2, 7 bases. Germline V gene sequence: CDR1 SEHNR, CDR2 FQNEAQ (reference sequence). V lost 6 bases to trimming and J lost 5 bases, with 21 bases between them. The length of the CDR3 is 16 residues. The CDR3 protein is CASSSLKGGSVDTQYF. CDR3 nucleotides: TGTGCCAGCAGTTCATTGAAGGGGGGGTCGGTAGATACGCAGTATTTT.

This chain uses TRBV3-1 (or the pseudogene TRBV3-2) with TRBJ1-5; possible D gene TRBD1, 6 bases. With 0 bases removed from V and 6 bases from J, the gap between germline ends came to 9 bases. CDR1 and CDR2 (germline): LGHDT, YNNKEL (reference sequence). The CDR3 runs to 14 residues. The DNA for the CDR3 is TGTGCCAGCAGCCAAGAGCAGGGGAGTCAGCCCCAGCATTTT. As protein: CASSQEQGSQPQHF.

This clone appeared a single time. The gene calls are TRBV29-1 and TRBJ1-1; TRBD1 matches 9 bases. CDR1 and CDR2 (germline): SQVTM, ANQGSEA. The CDR3 has 13 amino acids. J gave up 0 bases and V 6 bases, and 2 bases lay outside the gene matches. The CDR3 sequence is CSVGDRVNTEAFF. As DNA, the CDR3 is TGCAGCGTAGGGGACAGGGTGAACACTGAAGCTTTCTTT.